One T cell receptor beta chain is described in this entry. The sample originates from a study of blood T cell repertoires in COVID-19. The data were produced by immunoSEQ multiplex PCR, yet TCRdb's version contains in-frame clones alone and is incomplete. The sample lists tens of thousands of clones, around 72% seen once, with approximately 23% in the top ten. Looked up from germline, CDR1 is SGHKS and CDR2 is YYEKEE (reference sequence). The V gene end was trimmed by 4 bases and the J gene end by 2 bases; junction bases not matched to a gene: 7. The length of the CDR3 is 16 residues. The origin of this receptor is a woman in her fifties or sixties in a cohort sampled during active or convalescent COVID-19. The sample taken for sequencing was peripheral blood. The rearrangement links TRBV5-5 to TRBJ2-1; 9 positions match TRBD2. CDR3 nucleotides: TGTGCCAGCAGCACGATAGGCGGGGGGGCCTACAATGAGCAGTTCTTC. Protein: CASSTIGGGAYNEQFF.